This passage covers 20 T cell receptor beta chains from one sample sequenced in a study of control samples from healthy donors and cancer patients. TCRdb's table, derived via immunoSEQ multiplex PCR, lists solely in-frame clones and lacks some. Seen here are around 170,000 clones, roughly 92% observed once, and the top ten hold less than 0.75%. Sequenced sample: blood. The receptors originated from a woman between 25 and 40 years old in good health.

The chain employs TRBV18 and TRBJ1-1; the D gene is possibly TRBD1 (5 bases). Trimming shortened V by 2 bases and J by 4 bases, and 11 bases separated the two germline ends. CDR1 is KGHSH and CDR2 is LQKENI in the germline V gene. This CDR3 has 14 residues. This chain's CDR3 is CASSPGQGATEAFF. CDR3 DNA sequence: TGTGCCAGCTCACCAGGCCAGGGAGCCACTGAAGCTTTCTTT.

This clone was picked up a small number of times. The gene calls are TRBV2 and TRBJ2-1; D not resolved. This CDR3 is 13 amino acids long. Between the trimmed V and J ends, which lost 6 bases and 9 bases, there was a span of 15 bases. Germline CDR1 SNHLY, CDR2 FYNNEI. This chain's CDR3 is CASRADLRSEQFF. DNA for the CDR3: TGTGCCAGCAGGGCGGACCTCCGCAGTGAGCAGTTCTTC.

The gene calls are TRBV4-2 and TRBJ2-4, with D unresolved. CDR1 is LGHNA and CDR2 is YNFKEQ in the germline V gene. CDR3 length equals 13 residues. V lost 0 bases to trimming and J lost 6 bases, with 6 bases between them. As DNA, the CDR3 is TGTGCCAGCAGCCAAGAGCCCCTAAACATTCAGTACTTC. Amino acids: CASSQEPLNIQYF.

This rearrangement joins TRBV3-1 (or the pseudogene TRBV3-2) to TRBJ2-5; unclear D gene. With 1 base removed from V and 1 base from J, the gap between germline ends came to 4 bases. Per the germline V gene, CDR1 is LGHDT and CDR2 is YNNKEL (reference sequence). CDR3 size: 13 residues. As DNA, the CDR3 is TGTGCCAGCAGCCAAGCTGCCCAAGAGACCCAGTACTTC. Protein sequence: CASSQAAQETQYF.

This chain uses TRBV6-5 with TRBJ2-7; TRBD1 aligns across 7 bases. The V gene end was trimmed by 2 bases and the J gene end by 3 bases; junction bases not matched to a gene: 4. The CDR3 totals 14 residues. Germline lookup yields CDR1 MNHEY and CDR2 SVGAGI. Written as DNA, the CDR3 is TGTGCCAGCAGTTACGGGAGACAGGGCTACGAGCAGTACTTC. Translating gives CASSYGRQGYEQYF.

V and J are TRBV5-1 and TRBJ2-1, with 8 bases matching TRBD1. Germline values: CDR1 SGHRS, CDR2 YFSETQ. V dropped 3 bases and J dropped 8; count of bases not matched to a gene: 10. There are 15 residues in the CDR3. CDR3 nucleotide sequence: TGCGCCAGCAGCTCGACAGGGGCCCAGGGGGATGAGCAGTTCTTC. The encoded protein is CASSSTGAQGDEQFF.

The V call is TRBV27, the J call TRBJ1-5; TRBD1 is a possible D gene (5 bases). CDR3 length: 14 amino acids. The V end lost 7 bases, the J end lost 5 bases, and 15 bases lay between the germline ends. Looked up from germline, CDR1 is MNHEY and CDR2 is SMNVEV (reference sequence). CDR3 loop: CASTPRQGHQPQHF. For the CDR3, the DNA is TGTGCCAGCACCCCGCGGCAGGGACATCAGCCCCAGCATTTT.

This clone has just one count. This rearrangement joins TRBV5-6 to TRBJ1-4; D remains ambiguous. The CDR3 sequence is 15 residues long. Trimming stripped 3 bases from V and 0 bases from J, with 9 bases between. Germline CDR1 is SGHDT and CDR2 is YYEEEE. CDR3: CASSWRWATNEKLFF. CDR3 in DNA: TGTGCCAGCAGCTGGAGGTGGGCAACTAATGAAAAACTGTTTTTT.

V and J are TRBV1 and TRBJ2-7; TRBD2, the table's D call, lacks a check against the DNA. TRBV1 corresponds to a pseudogene. The CDR3 runs 11 residues. The CDR3 sequence: CTSSQVYEQYF. The CDR3 DNA reads as TGCACCAGCAGCCAAGTATACGAGCAGTACTTC.

V usage is TRBV11-3 and J usage is TRBJ1-5, with 8 bases identical to TRBD1. The CDR3 runs 16 residues. CDR1 is SGHNT, CDR2 YENEEA, per germline. The J segment lost 3 bases and the V segment lost 5 bases, leaving 9 bases of the junction unmatched. CDR3 protein: CASSPQDRVNNQPQHF. CDR3 DNA: TGTGCCAGCAGCCCCCAGGACAGGGTTAACAATCAGCCCCAGCATTTT. The whole variable domain, filled in from reference TRBV11-3 and TRBJ1-5, reads EAGVVQSPRYKIIEKKQPVAFWCNPISGHNTLYWYLQNLGQGPELLIRYENEEAVDDSQLPKDRFSAERLKGVDSTLKIQPAELGDSAVYLCASSPQDRVNNQPQHFGDGTRLSIL.

The chain is built from TRBV28 and TRBJ2-3; TRBD2 aligns across 9 bases. Germline CDR1 is MDHEN and CDR2 is SYDVKM. The CDR3 is made up of 15 amino acids. V was pared by 8 bases and J by 2 bases, with 8 bases of the junction left unmatched. The CDR3 protein is CASRGGRGHTDTQYF. In DNA form, the CDR3 reads TGTGCCAGCCGTGGCGGGAGGGGTCACACAGATACGCAGTATTTT.

This clone was found a few times. This chain joins TRBV27 and TRBJ2-7; D ambiguous. This CDR3 has 11 amino acids. Per the germline V gene, CDR1 is MNHEY and CDR2 is SMNVEV (reference sequence). The germline V and J ends were trimmed by 1 base and 8 bases, with 6 bases remaining between them. For the CDR3, the DNA is TGTGCCAGCAGTTTATTGGGGAAGCAGTACTTC. This encodes CASSLLGKQYF.

The V call is TRBV7-3, the J call TRBJ2-7; a weak D match, TRBD2 (6 bases). The CDR3 loop spans 15 amino acids. Trimming took 2 bases from V and 2 from J, leaving 13 bases between them. Germline values: CDR1 SGHTA, CDR2 FQGTGA. The CDR3 region is CASSLRAGPAYEQYF. The CDR3 DNA reads TGTGCCAGCAGCTTACGGGCGGGACCTGCCTACGAGCAGTACTTC.

V and J are TRBV12-3 or TRBV12-4 and TRBJ2-7; D ambiguous. V lost 2 bases, J lost 4 bases, and 3 bases lay in between. This CDR3 contains 11 residues. In nucleotides, the CDR3 is TGTGCCAGCAGTTTATTTTACGAGCAGTACTTC. Its translation: CASSLFYEQYF.

This chain joins TRBV6-2 or TRBV6-3 and TRBJ1-5; no reliable D call. This CDR3 is 13 amino acids long. Per germline, CDR1 MNHEY and CDR2 SVGEGT. V was cut by 2 bases and J by 1 base, with 3 bases left in between. CDR3 protein: CASSYVSNQPQHF. CDR3 nucleotide sequence: TGTGCCAGCAGTTACGTAAGCAATCAGCCCCAGCATTTT.

The V gene is TRBV10-3, the J gene TRBJ2-7; 7 bases map to TRBD1. The V gene's germline CDR1 is ENHRY and CDR2 SYGVKD. The CDR3 loop spans 13 amino acids. J was trimmed by 2 bases and V by 4 bases; bases with no gene match: 2. The CDR3 DNA is TGTGCCATCAGTGTACAGGGGACCTACGAGCAGTACTTC. It translates to CAISVQGTYEQYF.

This chain joins TRBV5-6 and TRBJ1-1; 8 nucleotides line up with TRBD1. V dropped 3 bases and J dropped 0; count of bases not matched to a gene: 4. Germline assignment: CDR1 SGHDT and CDR2 YYEEEE. The length of the CDR3 is 15 residues. CDR3: CASSWAGGLNTEAFF. In DNA, the CDR3 is TGTGCCAGCAGCTGGGCAGGGGGCCTGAACACTGAAGCTTTCTTT.

This chain's CDR3 is CASSPKGWAYEQYF. Here the CDR3 DNA reads TGTGCCAGCAGTCCTAAGGGGTGGGCCTACGAGCAGTACTTC. The chain couples TRBV27 to TRBJ2-7; possibly TRBD1 for D (5 bases). The CDR3 sequence is 14 residues long. V lost 5 bases and J lost 2, with 13 bases in between. Germline CDR1 reads MNHEY; CDR2 reads SMNVEV (reference sequence).

This clone was seen only once. The gene calls are TRBV28 and TRBJ2-4; 8 bases are shared with TRBD1. The J segment lost 4 bases and the V segment lost 1 base, leaving 9 bases of the junction unmatched. This CDR3 has 17 residues. CDR1 is MDHEN, CDR2 SYDVKM, per germline. CDR3 DNA: TGTGCCAGCAGTTTATTTGGCGTAACAGGGGGAAAAAACATTCAGTACTTC. It specifies CASSLFGVTGGKNIQYF.

This rearrangement joins TRBV9 to TRBJ2-5; perhaps TRBD1 as D (7 bases). From germline, CDR1 is SGDLS and CDR2 YYNGEE. This CDR3 comprises 14 residues. V was trimmed by 1 base and J by 4 bases, leaving 11 bases between them. CDR3 amino acids: CASSVSGGLETQYF. Here the CDR3 DNA reads TGTGCCAGCAGCGTATCAGGGGGGTTAGAGACCCAGTACTTC.